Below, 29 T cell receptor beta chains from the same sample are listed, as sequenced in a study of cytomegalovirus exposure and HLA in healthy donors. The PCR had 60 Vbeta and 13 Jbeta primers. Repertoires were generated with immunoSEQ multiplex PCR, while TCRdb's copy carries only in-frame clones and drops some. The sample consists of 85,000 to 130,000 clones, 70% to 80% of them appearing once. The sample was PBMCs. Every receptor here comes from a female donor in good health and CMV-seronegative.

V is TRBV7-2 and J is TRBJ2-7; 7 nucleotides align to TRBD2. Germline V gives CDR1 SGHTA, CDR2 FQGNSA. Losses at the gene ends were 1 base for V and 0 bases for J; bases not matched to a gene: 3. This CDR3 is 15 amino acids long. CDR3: CASSLEASGSYEQYF. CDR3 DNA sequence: TGTGCCAGCAGCTTAGAGGCTAGCGGCTCCTACGAGCAGTACTTC.

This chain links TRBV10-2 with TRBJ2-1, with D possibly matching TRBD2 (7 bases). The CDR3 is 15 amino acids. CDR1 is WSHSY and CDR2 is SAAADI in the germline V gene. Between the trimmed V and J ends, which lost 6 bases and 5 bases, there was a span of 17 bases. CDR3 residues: CASRERGGINNEQFF. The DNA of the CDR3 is TGCGCCAGCAGAGAGAGGGGGGGCATCAACAATGAGCAGTTCTTC.

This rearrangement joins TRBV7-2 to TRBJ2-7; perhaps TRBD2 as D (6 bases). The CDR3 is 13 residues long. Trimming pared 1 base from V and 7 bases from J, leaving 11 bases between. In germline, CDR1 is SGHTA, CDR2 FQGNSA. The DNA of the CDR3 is TGTGCCAGCAGCTTAGGATGGCGGGAAGAGCAGTACTTC. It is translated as CASSLGWREEQYF.

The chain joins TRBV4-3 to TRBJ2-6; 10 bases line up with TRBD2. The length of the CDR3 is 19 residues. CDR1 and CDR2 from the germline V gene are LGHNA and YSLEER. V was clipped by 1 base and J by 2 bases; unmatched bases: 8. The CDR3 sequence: CASSQAQSSGSAGANVLTF. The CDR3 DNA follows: TGCGCCAGCAGCCAAGCGCAGTCTAGCGGGAGTGCTGGGGCCAACGTCCTGACTTTC.

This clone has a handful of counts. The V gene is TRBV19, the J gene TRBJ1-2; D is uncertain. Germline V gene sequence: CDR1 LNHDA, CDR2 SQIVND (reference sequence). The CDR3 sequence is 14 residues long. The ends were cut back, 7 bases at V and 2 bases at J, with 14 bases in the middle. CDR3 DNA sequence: TGTGCCAGTACTAAAGGCAGGTTCAACTATGGCTACACCTTC. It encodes CASTKGRFNYGYTF.

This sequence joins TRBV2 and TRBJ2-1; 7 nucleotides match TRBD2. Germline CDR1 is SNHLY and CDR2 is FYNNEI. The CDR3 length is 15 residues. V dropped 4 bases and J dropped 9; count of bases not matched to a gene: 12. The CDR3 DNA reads TGTGCCAGCAGTGGGGGGACTACGACTTTGGCTGAGCAGTTCTTC. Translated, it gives CASSGGTTTLAEQFF. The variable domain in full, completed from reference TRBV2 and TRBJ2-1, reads EPEVTQTPSHQVTQMGQEVILRCVPISNHLYFYWYRQILGQKVEFLVSFYNNEISEKSEIFDDQFSVERPDGSNFTLKIRSTKLEDSAMYFCASSGGTTTLAEQFFGPGTRLTVL.

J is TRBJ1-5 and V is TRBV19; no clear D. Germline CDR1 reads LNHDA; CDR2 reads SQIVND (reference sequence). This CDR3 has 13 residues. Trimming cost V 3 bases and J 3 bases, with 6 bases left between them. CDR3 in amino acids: CASSMNFNQPQHF. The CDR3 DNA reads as TGTGCCAGTAGTATGAACTTCAATCAGCCCCAGCATTTT.

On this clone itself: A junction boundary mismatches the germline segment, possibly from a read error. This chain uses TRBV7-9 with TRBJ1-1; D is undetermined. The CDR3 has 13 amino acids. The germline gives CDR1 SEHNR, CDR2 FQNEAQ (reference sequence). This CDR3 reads CSSSSGPITEAFF. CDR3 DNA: TGTTCCAGCAGCTCTGGGCCAATCACTGAAGCTTTCTTT. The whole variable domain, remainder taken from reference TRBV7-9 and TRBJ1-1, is DTGVSQNPRHKITKRGQNVTFRCDPISEHNRLYWYRQTLGQGPEFLTYFQNEAQLEKSRLLSDRFSAERPKGSFSTLEIQRTEQGDSAMYLCSSSSGPITEAFFGQGTRLTVV.

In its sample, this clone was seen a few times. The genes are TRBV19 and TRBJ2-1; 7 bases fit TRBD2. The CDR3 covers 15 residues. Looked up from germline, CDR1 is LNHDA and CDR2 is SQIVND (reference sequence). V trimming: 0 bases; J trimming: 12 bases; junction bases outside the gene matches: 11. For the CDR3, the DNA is TGTGCCAGTAGTATAGAAGGCGGGAGATTAGTTAGGCAGTTCTTC. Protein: CASSIEGGRLVRQFF. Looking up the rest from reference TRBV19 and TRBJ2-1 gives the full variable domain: DGGITQSPKYLFRKEGQNVTLSCEQNLNHDAMYWYRQDPGQGLRLIYYSQIVNDFQKGDIAEGYSVSREKKESFPLTVTSAQKNPTAFYLCASSIEGGRLVRQFFGPGTRLTVL.

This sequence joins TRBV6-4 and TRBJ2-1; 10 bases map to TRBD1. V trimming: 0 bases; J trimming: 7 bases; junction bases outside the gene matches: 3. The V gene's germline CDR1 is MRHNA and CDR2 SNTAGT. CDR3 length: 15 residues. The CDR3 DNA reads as TGTGCCAGCAGTGACTCCGGACAGGGGGTGAATGAGCAGTTCTTC. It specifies CASSDSGQGVNEQFF.

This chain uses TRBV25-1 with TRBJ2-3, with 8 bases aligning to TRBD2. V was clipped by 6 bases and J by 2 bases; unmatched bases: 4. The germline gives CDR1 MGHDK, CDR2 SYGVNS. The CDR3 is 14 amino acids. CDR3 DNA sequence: TGTGCCAGCAGAAAGCGGGAGCACACAGATACGCAGTATTTT. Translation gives CASRKREHTDTQYF. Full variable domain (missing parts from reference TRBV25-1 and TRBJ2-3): EADIYQTPRYLVIGTGKKITLECSQTMGHDKMYWYQQDPGMELHLIHYSYGVNSTEKGDLSSESTVSRIRTEHFPLTLESARPSHTSQYLCASRKREHTDTQYFGPGTRLTVL.

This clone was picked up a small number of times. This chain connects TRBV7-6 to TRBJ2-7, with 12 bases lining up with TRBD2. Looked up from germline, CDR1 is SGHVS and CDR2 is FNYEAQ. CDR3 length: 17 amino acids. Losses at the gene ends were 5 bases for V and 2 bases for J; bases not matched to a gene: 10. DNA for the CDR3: TGTGCCAGCAGCCCCCCTCGGCTAGCGGGAGGGACCTACGAGCAGTACTTC. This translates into CASSPPRLAGGTYEQYF.

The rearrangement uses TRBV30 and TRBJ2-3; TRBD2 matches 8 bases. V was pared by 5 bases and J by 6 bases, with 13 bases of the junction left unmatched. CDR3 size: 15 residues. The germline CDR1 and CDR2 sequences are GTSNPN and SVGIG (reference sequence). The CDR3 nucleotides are TGTGCCTGGGGGGTAAAAGCGGGAGTGGGGGATACGCAGTATTTT. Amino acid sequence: CAWGVKAGVGDTQYF.

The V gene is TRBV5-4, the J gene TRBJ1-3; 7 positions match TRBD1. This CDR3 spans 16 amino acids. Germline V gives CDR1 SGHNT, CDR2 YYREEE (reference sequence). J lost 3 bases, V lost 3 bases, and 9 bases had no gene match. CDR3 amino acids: CASSSMGQQVGNTIYF. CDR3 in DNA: TGTGCCAGCAGCTCCATGGGACAGCAAGTTGGAAACACCATATATTTT.

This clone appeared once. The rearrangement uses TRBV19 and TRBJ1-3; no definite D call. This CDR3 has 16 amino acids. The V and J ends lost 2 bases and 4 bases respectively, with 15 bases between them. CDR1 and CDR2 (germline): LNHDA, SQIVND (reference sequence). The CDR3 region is CASSIPTSSYGNTIYF. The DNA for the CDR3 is TGTGCCAGTAGTATACCTACCTCGTCATACGGAAACACCATATATTTT.

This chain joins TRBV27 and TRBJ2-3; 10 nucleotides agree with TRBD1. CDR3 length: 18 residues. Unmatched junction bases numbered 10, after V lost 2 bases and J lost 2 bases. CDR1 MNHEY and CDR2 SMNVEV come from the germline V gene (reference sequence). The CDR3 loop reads CASSLISRDRGLTDTQYF. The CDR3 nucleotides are TGTGCCAGCAGTTTAATATCGAGAGACAGGGGGCTCACAGATACGCAGTATTTT.

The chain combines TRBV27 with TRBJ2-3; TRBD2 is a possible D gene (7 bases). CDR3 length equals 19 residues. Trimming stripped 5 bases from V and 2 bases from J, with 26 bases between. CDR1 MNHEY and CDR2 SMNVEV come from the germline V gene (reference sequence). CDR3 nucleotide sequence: TGTGCCAGCAGTCCCCTGCACCGGGGAGGGCGGGACAACACAGATACGCAGTATTTT. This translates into CASSPLHRGGRDNTDTQYF.

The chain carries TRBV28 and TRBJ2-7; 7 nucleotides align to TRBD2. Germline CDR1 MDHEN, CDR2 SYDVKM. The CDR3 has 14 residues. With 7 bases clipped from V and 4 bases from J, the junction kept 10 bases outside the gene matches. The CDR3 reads CASKRGDNIYEQYF. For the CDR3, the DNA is TGTGCCAGCAAACGGGGGGATAATATTTACGAGCAGTACTTC.

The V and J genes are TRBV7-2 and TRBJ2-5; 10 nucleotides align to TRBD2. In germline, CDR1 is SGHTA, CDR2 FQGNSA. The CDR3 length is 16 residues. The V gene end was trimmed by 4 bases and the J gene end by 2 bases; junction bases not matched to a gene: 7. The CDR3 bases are TGTGCCAGCAGCTCAAGAGCGGGAGGGGGGCAAGAGACCCAGTACTTC. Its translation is CASSSRAGGGQETQYF.

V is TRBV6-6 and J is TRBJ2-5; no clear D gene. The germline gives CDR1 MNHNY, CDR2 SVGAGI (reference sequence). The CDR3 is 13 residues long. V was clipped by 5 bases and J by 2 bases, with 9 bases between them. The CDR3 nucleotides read TGTGCCAGCAGTAAGAGAATACAAGAGACCCAGTACTTC. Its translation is CASSKRIQETQYF.

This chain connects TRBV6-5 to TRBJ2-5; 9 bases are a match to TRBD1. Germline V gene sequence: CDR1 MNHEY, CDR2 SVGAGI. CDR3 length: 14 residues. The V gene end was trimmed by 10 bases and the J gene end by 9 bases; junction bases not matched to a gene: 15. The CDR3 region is CATKQGASGGAQYF. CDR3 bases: TGTGCCACCAAACAGGGGGCGAGCGGAGGTGCCCAGTACTTC.

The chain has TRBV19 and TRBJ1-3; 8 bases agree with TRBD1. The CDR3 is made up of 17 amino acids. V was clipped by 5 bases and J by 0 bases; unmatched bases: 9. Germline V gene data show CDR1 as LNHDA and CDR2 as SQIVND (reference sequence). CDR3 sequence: CASSASGTGHSGNTIYF. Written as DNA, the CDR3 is TGTGCCAGTAGTGCCTCCGGGACAGGCCACTCTGGAAACACCATATATTTT.

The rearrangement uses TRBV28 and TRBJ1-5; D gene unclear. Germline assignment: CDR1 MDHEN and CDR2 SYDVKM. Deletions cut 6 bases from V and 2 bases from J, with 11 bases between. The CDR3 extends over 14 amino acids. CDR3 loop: CASRQSGGNQPQHF. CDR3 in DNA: TGTGCCAGCAGGCAGAGCGGCGGCAATCAGCCCCAGCATTTT. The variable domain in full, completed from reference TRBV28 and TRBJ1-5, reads DVKVTQSSRYLVKRTGEKVFLECVQDMDHENMFWYRQDPGLGLRLIYFSYDVKMKEKGDIPEGYSVSREKKERFSLILESASTNQTSMYLCASRQSGGNQPQHFGDGTRLSIL.

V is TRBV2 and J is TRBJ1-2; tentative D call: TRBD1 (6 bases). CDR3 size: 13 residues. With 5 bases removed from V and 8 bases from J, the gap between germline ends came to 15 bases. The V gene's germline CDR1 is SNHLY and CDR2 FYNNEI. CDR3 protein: CASSSGHSYGYTF. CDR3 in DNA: TGTGCCAGCAGTTCGGGACACAGCTACGGCTACACCTTC. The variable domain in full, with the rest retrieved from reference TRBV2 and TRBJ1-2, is EPEVTQTPSHQVTQMGQEVILRCVPISNHLYFYWYRQILGQKVEFLVSFYNNEISEKSEIFDDQFSVERPDGSNFTLKIRSTKLEDSAMYFCASSSGHSYGYTFGSGTRLTVV.

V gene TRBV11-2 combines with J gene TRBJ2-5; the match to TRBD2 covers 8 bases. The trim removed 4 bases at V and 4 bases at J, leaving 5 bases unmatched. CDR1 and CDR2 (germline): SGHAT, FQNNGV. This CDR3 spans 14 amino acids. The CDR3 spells CASSWTREGETQYF. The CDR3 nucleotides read TGTGCCAGCAGCTGGACCCGGGAGGGAGAGACCCAGTACTTC.

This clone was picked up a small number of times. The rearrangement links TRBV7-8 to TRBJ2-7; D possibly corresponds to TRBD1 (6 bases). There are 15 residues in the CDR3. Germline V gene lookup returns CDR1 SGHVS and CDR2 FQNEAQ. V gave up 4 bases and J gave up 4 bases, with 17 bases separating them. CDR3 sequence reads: CASSSDPGQVYEQYF. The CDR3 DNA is TGTGCCAGCAGCTCAGATCCGGGACAAGTTTACGAGCAGTACTTC.

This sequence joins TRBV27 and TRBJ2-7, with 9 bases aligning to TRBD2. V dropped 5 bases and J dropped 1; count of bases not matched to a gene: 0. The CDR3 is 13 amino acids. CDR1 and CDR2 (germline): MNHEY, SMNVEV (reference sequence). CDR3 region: CASSTSGSYEQYF. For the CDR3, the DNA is TGTGCCAGCAGTACTAGCGGGTCCTACGAGCAGTACTTC.

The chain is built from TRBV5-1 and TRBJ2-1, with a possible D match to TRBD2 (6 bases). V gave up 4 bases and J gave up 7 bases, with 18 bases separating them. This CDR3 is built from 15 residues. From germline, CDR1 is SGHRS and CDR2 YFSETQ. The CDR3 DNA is TGCGCCAGCAGCCCCCCCCGGGACTCGGGGAATGAGCAGTTCTTC. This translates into CASSPPRDSGNEQFF.

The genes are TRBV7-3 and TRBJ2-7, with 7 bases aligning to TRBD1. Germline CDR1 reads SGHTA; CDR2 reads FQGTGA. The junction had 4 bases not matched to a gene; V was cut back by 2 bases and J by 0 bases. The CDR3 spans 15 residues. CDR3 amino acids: CASSLQAGGSYEQYF. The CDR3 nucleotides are TGTGCCAGCAGCTTACAGGCAGGGGGCTCCTACGAGCAGTACTTC.